These 15 T cell receptor beta chains originate from one sample sequenced in a study of shared clonotypes between healthy human individuals. Produced via immunoSEQ multiplex PCR; TCRdb's table is partial and in-frame only. The data show under 80,000 clones, about 65% seen once. What was sequenced was memory CD8+ T cells sorted from blood. The subset: CD45RO+ cells pooled with CCR7-negative TemRA cells. The source is a man younger than 45 in good health.

The CDR3 DNA is TGTGCCAGCAGCTTCGGCGCGGTTCTCACAGATACGCAGTATTTT. Its translation: CASSFGAVLTDTQYF. The chain combines TRBV5-5 with TRBJ2-3; the D is unclear. V dropped 2 bases and J dropped 2 bases, with 12 bases sitting between them. The CDR3 totals 15 residues. CDR1 is SGHKS, CDR2 YYEKEE, per germline (reference sequence). Drawing the rest from reference TRBV5-5 and TRBJ2-3, the complete variable domain is DAGVTQSPTHLIKTRGQQVTLRCSPISGHKSVSWYQQVLGQGPQFIFQYYEKEERGRGNFPDRFSARQFPNYSSELNVNALLLGDSALYLCASSFGAVLTDTQYFGPGTRLTVL.

The table lists this clone with a few counts. The chain is built from TRBV28 and TRBJ1-4; 7 positions match TRBD1. Germline lookup yields CDR1 MDHEN and CDR2 SYDVKM. This CDR3 comprises 15 residues. Germline trimming cut 2 bases from V and 5 bases from J; bases unmatched to any gene: 5. CDR3 in amino acids: CASSLLGQMNEKLFF. As DNA, the CDR3 is TGTGCCAGCAGTTTACTGGGACAGATGAATGAAAAACTGTTTTTT.

The J gene is TRBJ1-1, the V gene TRBV4-3; maybe TRBD1 (5 bases). CDR3 length: 15 amino acids. Germline V CDR1 and CDR2: LGHNA, YSLEER. Trimming removed 1 base at V and 1 base at J, with 10 bases between. CDR3 region: CASSQVLGENTEAFF. Here the CDR3 DNA reads TGCGCCAGCAGCCAAGTCTTGGGGGAGAACACTGAAGCTTTCTTT.

The rearrangement joins TRBV18 to TRBJ1-3; no firm D call. The CDR3 covers 13 residues. V was cut by 3 bases and J by 4 bases, with 7 bases left in between. Germline values: CDR1 KGHSH, CDR2 LQKENI. This CDR3 reads CASSPSSGNTIYF. In DNA, the CDR3 is TGTGCCAGCTCACCGTCGTCCGGAAACACCATATATTTT.

The J gene is TRBJ2-3, the V gene TRBV6-6; D may be TRBD2 (5 bases). Germline V gives CDR1 MNHNY, CDR2 SVGAGI (reference sequence). V was pared by 3 bases and J by 4 bases, with 11 bases between. The CDR3 covers 14 residues. The CDR3 nucleotides read TGTGCCAGCAGTTATTTGGGGAGTTCAGATACGCAGTATTTT. This sequence encodes CASSYLGSSDTQYF.

The J gene is TRBJ1-2, the V gene TRBV7-9, with TRBD1 matching over 12 bases. V shed 7 bases, J shed 2 bases, and the junction held 11 bases outside the gene matches. The CDR3 contains 17 residues. Germline V gene data show CDR1 as SEHNR and CDR2 as FQNEAQ (reference sequence). The CDR3: CASIPSGTGGLNYGYTF. In DNA form, the CDR3 reads TGTGCCAGCATACCAAGCGGGACAGGGGGCCTCAACTATGGCTACACCTTC.

This clone was seen a handful of times. The rearrangement uses TRBV28 and TRBJ1-5; D is unresolved. Germline V CDR1 and CDR2: MDHEN, SYDVKM. This CDR3 region has 13 residues. The V gene lost 7 bases and the J gene lost 3 bases, with 10 bases spanning the gap. The CDR3 nucleotides read TGTGCCAGCATTCGGGATCTCAATCAGCCCCAGCATTTT. Its translation is CASIRDLNQPQHF. Complete variable domain (other parts from reference TRBV28 and TRBJ1-5): DVKVTQSSRYLVKRTGEKVFLECVQDMDHENMFWYRQDPGLGLRLIYFSYDVKMKEKGDIPEGYSVSREKKERFSLILESASTNQTSMYLCASIRDLNQPQHFGDGTRLSIL.

This clone was found a few times. The gene calls are TRBV5-4 and TRBJ2-7; TRBD1 is a possible D gene (6 bases). The CDR3 spans 14 residues. V lost 4 bases, J lost 3 bases, and 14 bases lay in between. Germline loops: CDR1 SGHNT, CDR2 YYREEE (reference sequence). CDR3 DNA: TGTGCCAGCAGCCAAATGGGACACCTCTACGAGCAGTACTTC. Residues: CASSQMGHLYEQYF.

This clone appeared a single time. In DNA form, the CDR3 reads TGTGCCAGCAGTAAGACAGGCCCCTACGAGCAGTACTTC. It encodes CASSKTGPYEQYF. The gene calls are TRBV6-5 and TRBJ2-7, with D maybe TRBD1 (6 bases). V shed 5 bases and J shed 2 bases, with 10 bases lying between them. The CDR3 contains 13 residues. The germline gives CDR1 MNHEY, CDR2 SVGAGI.

The chain combines TRBV11-2 with TRBJ2-1, with D possibly matching TRBD2 (6 bases). Trimming took off 3 bases at V and 9 bases at J, with 15 bases between the two ends. The CDR3 sequence is 14 residues long. Germline CDR1 is SGHAT and CDR2 is FQNNGV. The CDR3: CASSFYGSGAEQFF. For the CDR3, the DNA is TGTGCCAGCAGCTTTTACGGGAGTGGCGCTGAGCAGTTCTTC.

The chain links TRBV29-1 to TRBJ2-2; 12 bases are a match to TRBD1. Looked up from germline, CDR1 is SQVTM and CDR2 is ANQGSEA. The CDR3 length is 15 residues. The V gene end was trimmed by 3 bases and the J gene end by 4 bases; junction bases not matched to a gene: 3. Written as DNA, the CDR3 is TGCAGCGTTGAGGGACAGGGGGCCGGCACCGGGGAGCTGTTTTTT. It is translated as CSVEGQGAGTGELFF.

The chain uses TRBV15 and TRBJ2-7; D ambiguous. Germline values: CDR1 LNHNV, CDR2 YYDKDF (reference sequence). The length of the CDR3 is 13 residues. Trimming shortened V by 0 bases and J by 3 bases, and 6 bases separated the two germline ends. CDR3 protein: CATSRDRGYEQYF. CDR3 nucleotide sequence: TGTGCCACCAGCAGAGACCGCGGCTACGAGCAGTACTTC.

The chain combines TRBV7-7 with TRBJ2-2; perhaps TRBD2 as D (5 bases). The CDR3 covers 14 residues. CDR1 is SSHAT, CDR2 FNYEAQ, per germline (reference sequence). CDR3 sequence: CASANTRDTGELFF. CDR3 DNA: TGTGCTAGCGCCAACACGCGGGACACCGGGGAGCTGTTTTTT.

The chain employs TRBV11-2 and TRBJ2-1; no clear D. Trimming stripped 1 base from V and 6 bases from J, with 7 bases between. Germline assignment: CDR1 SGHAT and CDR2 FQNNGV. The CDR3 runs to 13 residues. The CDR3 sequence: CASSLVLFNEQFF. CDR3 in DNA: TGTGCCAGCAGCTTAGTCCTGTTCAATGAGCAGTTCTTC.

The genes are TRBV25-1 and TRBJ2-1, with a weak D call TRBD2 (5 bases). V gave up 3 bases and J gave up 2 bases, with 14 bases separating them. CDR3 length: 16 residues. Looked up from germline, CDR1 is MGHDK and CDR2 is SYGVNS. The DNA for the CDR3 is TGTGCCAGCAGTGACCCCGGGCGGGTGACCTACAATGAGCAGTTCTTC. This gives the protein CASSDPGRVTYNEQFF.